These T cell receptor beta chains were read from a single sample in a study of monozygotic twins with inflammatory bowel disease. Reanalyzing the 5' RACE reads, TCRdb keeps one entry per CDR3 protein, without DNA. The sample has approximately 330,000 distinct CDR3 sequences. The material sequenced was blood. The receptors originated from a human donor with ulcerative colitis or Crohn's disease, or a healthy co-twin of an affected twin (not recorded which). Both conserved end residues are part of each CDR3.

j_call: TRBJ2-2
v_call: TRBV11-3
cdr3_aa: CASSFWKTGELFF

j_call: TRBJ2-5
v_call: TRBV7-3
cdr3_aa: CASSRRGRGETQYF

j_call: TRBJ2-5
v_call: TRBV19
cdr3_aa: CASSSTGTETQYF

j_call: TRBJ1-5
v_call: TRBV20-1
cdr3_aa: CSARDKEGDLIDQPQHF

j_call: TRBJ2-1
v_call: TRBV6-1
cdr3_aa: CASQIGQGSPNEQFF

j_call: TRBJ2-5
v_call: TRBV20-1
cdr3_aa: CSARDRGRALETQYF

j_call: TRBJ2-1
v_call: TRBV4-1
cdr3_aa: CASSQVGTSVRDEQFF

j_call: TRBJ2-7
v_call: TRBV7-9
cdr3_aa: CASTRLGGRNSYEQYF

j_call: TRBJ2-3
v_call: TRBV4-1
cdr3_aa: CASSQEGHPSSTDTQYF

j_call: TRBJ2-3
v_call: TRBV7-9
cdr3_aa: CASSLTYLADTQYF

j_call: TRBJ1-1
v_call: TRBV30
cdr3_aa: CAWSVGGITEAFF

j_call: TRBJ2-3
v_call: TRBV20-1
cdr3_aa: CSARGGLAGVGDTQYF

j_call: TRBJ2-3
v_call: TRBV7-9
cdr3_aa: CASSWDFITDTQYF

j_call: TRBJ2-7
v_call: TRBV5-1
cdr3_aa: CASSRGHSAQYF

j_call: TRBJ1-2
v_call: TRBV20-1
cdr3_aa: CSARGREVEGYTF

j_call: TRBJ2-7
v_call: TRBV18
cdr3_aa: CASSPLGAGGFEQYF

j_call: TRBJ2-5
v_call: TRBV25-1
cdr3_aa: CASSPYESSQETQYF

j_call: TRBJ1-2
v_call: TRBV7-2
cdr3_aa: CASSLEKNYGYTF

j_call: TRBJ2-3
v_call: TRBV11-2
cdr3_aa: CASSSLRLRTDTQYF

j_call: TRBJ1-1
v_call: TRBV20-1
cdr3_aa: CSARSLSGGPEAFF

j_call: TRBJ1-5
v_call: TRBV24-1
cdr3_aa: CATSDSRQNQPQHF

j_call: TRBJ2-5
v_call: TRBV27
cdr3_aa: CASSRGSPGETQYF

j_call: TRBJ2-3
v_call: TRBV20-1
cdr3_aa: CSAREATGGQSNTQYF

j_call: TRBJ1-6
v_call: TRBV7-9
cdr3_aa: CASSQTASGISPLHF

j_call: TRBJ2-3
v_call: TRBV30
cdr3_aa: CAWSKVQGPDTQYF

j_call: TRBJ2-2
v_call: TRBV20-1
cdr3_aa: CSARDRLAGRTGELFF

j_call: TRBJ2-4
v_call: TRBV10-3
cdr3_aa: CAISQDRGLNIQYF

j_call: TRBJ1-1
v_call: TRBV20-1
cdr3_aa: CSARIYRDREGSTEAFF

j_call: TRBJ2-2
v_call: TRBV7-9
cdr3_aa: CASSLPLHGELFF

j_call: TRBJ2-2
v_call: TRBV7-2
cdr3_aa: CASMDRGLNTGELFF